This T cell receptor beta chain was obtained from a study of blood T cell repertoires in COVID-19. Across the whole study: Both acute and convalescent COVID-19 samples were obtained from the United States, Italy and Spain. T cells, B-cell-depleted T cells, or PBMCs provided the cDNA or gDNA that served as material.

Libraries were prepared by immunoSEQ multiplex PCR; TCRdb keeps only in-frame clonotypes and omits some of them. The sample lists some 180,000 clones, roughly 79% seen once, with roughly 12% in the top ten. V shed 1 base, J shed 5 bases, and the junction held 3 bases outside the gene matches. This CDR3 is built from 14 residues. Germline assignment: CDR1 SGHKS and CDR2 YYEKEE (reference sequence). The Seattle patients, enrolled during active infection, were followed longitudinally. Source material: peripheral blood. This TCR was recovered from a woman aged 80 or over with COVID-19, enrolled during active disease. The gene calls are TRBV5-5 and TRBJ2-7; TRBD2 agrees at 10 bases. The CDR3 reads CASSLLAGVHEQYF. The CDR3 region has the DNA TGTGCCAGCAGCTTGCTAGCGGGAGTCCACGAGCAGTACTTC.